Following are 24 T cell receptor beta chains from one sample sequenced in a study of CD8 T cells in ankylosing spondylitis. A single record per CDR3 protein comes from TCRdb applying MiXCR to the 5' RACE reads. The top ten clones hold around 15% of a sample with approximately 140,000 distinct CDR3 sequences, more than 40% of them seen once. Sequenced material: synovial fluid, either unsorted or a sorted T cell fraction (not recorded which). These receptor sequences come from a male donor with ankylosing spondylitis.

This clonotype was counted between two and nine times. The chain joins TRBV27 to TRBJ2-7; TRBD1 or TRBD2 may be the D gene (6 bases each). Trimming pared 6 bases from V and 6 bases from J, leaving 21 bases between. This CDR3 has 15 amino acids. The germline CDR1 and CDR2 sequences are MNHEY and SMNVEV (reference sequence). CDR3 sequence (DNA): TGTGCCAGCAGCCTAACCGGGGGCGCCGGGAGCGAGCAGTACTTC. It specifies CASSLTGGAGSEQYF.

The chain recombines TRBV20-1 with TRBJ1-3; 9 bases agree with TRBD1. Germline V gene lookup returns CDR1 DFQATT and CDR2 SNEGSKA (reference sequence). The V and J ends lost 1 base and 1 base, in that order; junction bases with no gene match: 14. There are 19 residues in the CDR3. In DNA, the CDR3 is TGCAGTGCTAGAGCGCAGGACAGGGGATTTGAAGAGTCTGGAAACACCATATATTTT. Protein sequence: CSARAQDRGFEESGNTIYF.

This chain uses TRBV27 with TRBJ2-7; 13 bases map to TRBD2. The CDR3 length is 18 residues. V trimming: 5 bases; J trimming: 0 bases; junction bases outside the gene matches: 10. The V gene's germline CDR1 is MNHEY and CDR2 SMNVEV (reference sequence). This CDR3 reads CASSTGTSGVESSYEQYF. The DNA of the CDR3 is TGTGCCAGCAGTACCGGGACTAGCGGGGTTGAGAGCTCCTACGAGCAGTACTTC.

The chain carries TRBV6-5 and TRBJ2-3, with 8 bases identical to TRBD2. The CDR3 is 16 residues long. From germline, CDR1 is MNHEY and CDR2 SVGAGI. Unmatched junction bases numbered 15, after V lost 6 bases and J lost 7 bases. DNA of the CDR3: TGTGCCAGCAGAGACTCCTTAGCGGGAACCCAACATACGCAGTATTTT. It encodes CASRDSLAGTQHTQYF.

Only a few counts were recorded for this clonotype. The CDR3 DNA follows: TGTGCCACCTCCCGACGGTCCTACAATGAGCAGTTCTTC. Amino acid sequence: CATSRRSYNEQFF. This sequence joins TRBV6-2 or TRBV6-3 and TRBJ2-1; no firm D call. The germline V and J ends were trimmed by 10 bases and 1 base, with 11 bases remaining between them. In germline, CDR1 is MNHEY, CDR2 SVGEGT. CDR3 size: 13 residues.

This clonotype showed up just a few times. The V and J genes are TRBV12-3 or TRBV12-4 and TRBJ2-7; tentatively, D is TRBD1 (5 bases). The CDR3 spans 14 residues. Trimming stripped 3 bases from V and 0 bases from J, with 9 bases between. The CDR3: CASSLGQSSYEQYF. The CDR3 nucleotides read TGTGCCAGCAGTTTGGGGCAGAGCTCCTACGAGCAGTACTTC.

This clonotype was seen only a few times. This chain links TRBV5-1 with TRBJ2-7; the match to TRBD1 covers 8 bases. With 0 bases clipped from V and 3 bases from J, the junction kept 2 bases outside the gene matches. The V gene's germline CDR1 is SGHRS and CDR2 YFSETQ. There are 14 residues in the CDR3. The CDR3 region is CASSLEGTGYEQYF. The CDR3 DNA reads TGCGCCAGCAGCTTGGAGGGGACAGGCTACGAGCAGTACTTC.

The chain combines TRBV20-1 with TRBJ2-1, with 10 positions matching TRBD2. J gave up 8 bases and V 6 bases, and 10 bases lay outside the gene matches. CDR3 length equals 14 residues. From germline, CDR1 is DFQATT and CDR2 SNEGSKA (reference sequence). The CDR3 region is CSARTSGPRDEQFF. Here the CDR3 DNA reads TGCAGTGCAAGGACTAGCGGTCCTAGGGATGAGCAGTTCTTC.

The chain joins TRBV12-3 or TRBV12-4 to TRBJ2-1, with 11 bases lining up with TRBD2. Germline trimming cut 5 bases from V and 6 bases from J; bases unmatched to any gene: 6. This CDR3 is 15 amino acids long. CDR3 region: CASSPLAGGSNEQFF. In DNA, the CDR3 is TGTGCCAGCAGTCCATTAGCGGGGGGGTCCAATGAGCAGTTCTTC.

This clonotype was seen only a few times. V is TRBV14 and J is TRBJ2-1; D tentatively reads TRBD1 or TRBD2 (5 bases each). CDR1 is SGHDN and CDR2 is FVKESK in the germline V gene. The germline V and J ends were trimmed by 3 bases and 4 bases, with 13 bases remaining between them. This CDR3 is built from 15 residues. CDR3 DNA: TGTGCCAGCAGCCAGAGGACTGGACATTACAATGAGCAGTTCTTC. Translation: CASSQRTGHYNEQFF.

This clonotype was detected only a few times. The V call is TRBV4-3, the J call TRBJ1-4; possibly TRBD1 for D (5 bases). The V end was cut by 0 bases, the J end by 0 bases, with 8 bases between. This CDR3 is 16 amino acids long. Germline-derived CDR1 and CDR2 are LGHNA and YSLEER. CDR3 loop: CASSQDGAATNEKLFF. In nucleotides, the CDR3 is TGCGCCAGCAGCCAAGATGGGGCCGCAACTAATGAAAAACTGTTTTTT.

The J gene is TRBJ2-1, the V gene TRBV20-1, with D hard to call. The CDR3 totals 14 residues. Germline lookup yields CDR1 DFQATT and CDR2 SNEGSKA (reference sequence). V was clipped by 0 bases and J by 3 bases, with 9 bases between them. The CDR3 is CSARDRVHYNEQFF. DNA of the CDR3: TGCAGTGCTAGAGATCGGGTACACTACAATGAGCAGTTCTTC.

Only one count was recorded for this clonotype. The gene calls are TRBV20-1 and TRBJ2-1; the D gene is possibly TRBD2 (6 bases). CDR3 length equals 15 residues. V lost 0 bases to trimming and J lost 9 bases, with 18 bases between them. Germline V gene data show CDR1 as DFQATT and CDR2 as SNEGSKA (reference sequence). The CDR3 loop reads CSARDLSGFTSEQFF. CDR3 coding DNA: TGCAGTGCTAGAGATCTGAGCGGGTTTACGAGTGAGCAGTTCTTC.

The V gene is TRBV7-8, the J gene TRBJ1-5; a possible D gene is TRBD1 (5 bases). Germline CDR1 and CDR2: SGHVS and FQNEAQ. The CDR3 is 15 amino acids. Deletions cut 6 bases from V and 6 bases from J, with 18 bases between. In DNA, the CDR3 is TGTGCCAGCAGTCTTTTCCCCTTGGGGGTTCAGCCCCAGCATTTT. Protein: CASSLFPLGVQPQHF.

This chain joins TRBV12-3 or TRBV12-4 and TRBJ2-2; the match to TRBD2 covers 13 bases. The V segment lost 5 bases and the J segment 4 bases; nucleotides outside the gene matches: 4. This CDR3 comprises 16 residues. The CDR3 here is CASSNRTSGGTGELFF. The CDR3 region has the DNA TGTGCCAGCAGTAATCGGACTAGCGGGGGCACCGGGGAGCTGTTTTTT.

The J gene is TRBJ1-6, the V gene TRBV28; D remains unclear. The V end lost 3 bases, the J end lost 10 bases, and 22 bases lay between the germline ends. The CDR3 covers 17 residues. Germline V gene data show CDR1 as MDHEN and CDR2 as SYDVKM. CDR3 region: CASSFTKPDMMVSPLHF. The CDR3 coding sequence is TGTGCCAGCAGTTTCACCAAGCCAGACATGATGGTGTCACCCCTCCACTTT.

This clonotype was observed a few times. The gene calls are TRBV27 and TRBJ1-6; 7 positions match TRBD1. This CDR3 has 16 residues. The germline V gene encodes CDR1 MNHEY and CDR2 SMNVEV (reference sequence). Germline trimming cut 6 bases from V and 6 bases from J; bases unmatched to any gene: 11. CDR3 loop: CASSHRGGYTNSPLHF. Here the CDR3 DNA reads TGTGCCAGCAGCCACAGGGGCGGCTATACTAATTCACCCCTCCACTTT.

This clonotype occurred many times. The chain is built from TRBV20-1 and TRBJ2-7, with 10 bases lining up with TRBD2. There are 16 residues in the CDR3. The V segment lost 1 base and the J segment 4 bases; nucleotides outside the gene matches: 10. CDR1 DFQATT and CDR2 SNEGSKA come from the germline V gene (reference sequence). The CDR3: CSARGPLAGARYEQYF. The DNA of the CDR3 is TGCAGTGCTAGAGGGCCCCTAGCGGGAGCGAGATACGAGCAGTACTTC.

The CDR3 is CASSYPNRGAMNTEAFF. The CDR3 DNA is TGTGCCAGCAGTTACCCTAACAGGGGTGCTATGAACACTGAAGCTTTCTTT. The chain recombines TRBV6-2 or TRBV6-3 with TRBJ1-1; 7 bases match TRBD1. CDR3 length: 17 amino acids. V gave up 2 bases and J gave up 0 bases; unmatched junction bases: 9. Germline V CDR1 and CDR2: MNHEY, SVGEGT.

This clonotype was observed at least ten times. CDR3 protein: CASSLLAGDLPITDTQYF. As DNA, the CDR3 is TGTGCCAGCAGTTTACTAGCGGGAGACCTTCCGATCACAGATACGCAGTATTTT. The chain uses TRBV28 and TRBJ2-3; 10 bases are a match to TRBD2. Germline V gives CDR1 MDHEN, CDR2 SYDVKM. V was pared by 2 bases and J by 2 bases, with 10 bases of the junction left unmatched. The CDR3 consists of 18 residues.

There are a few counts of this clonotype. V gene TRBV7-9 combines with J gene TRBJ1-4, with 9 positions matching TRBD1. J was trimmed by 7 bases and V by 5 bases; bases with no gene match: 5. There are 14 residues in the CDR3. Germline CDR1 and CDR2: SEHNR and FQNEAQ (reference sequence). Here the CDR3 DNA reads TGTGCCAGCAGCCTTGGGACAGGGCTTGAAAAACTGTTTTTT. Residues: CASSLGTGLEKLFF.

The CDR3 sequence is CATSRGEDGRRWELFF. CDR3 bases: TGTGCCACCAGCAGAGGGGAGGACGGCAGACGTTGGGAGCTGTTTTTT. This chain connects TRBV15 to TRBJ2-2; possibly TRBD2 for D (6 bases). This CDR3 is built from 16 residues. The germline V gene has CDR1 LNHNV and CDR2 YYDKDF (reference sequence). The ends were cut back, 1 base at V and 9 bases at J, with 18 bases in the middle.

This clonotype came up a few times. The CDR3 nucleotides read TGTGCCAGCAGCCGCCCTCCTCCCCTCGAGGACACCATATATTTT. This gives the protein CASSRPPPLEDTIYF. V gene TRBV12-3 or TRBV12-4 combines with J gene TRBJ1-3; D is ambiguous. The CDR3 extends over 15 amino acids. V shed 6 bases and J shed 8 bases, with 20 bases lying between them.

The chain combines TRBV15 with TRBJ2-7; 10 bases align to TRBD2. CDR1 is LNHNV, CDR2 YYDKDF, per germline (reference sequence). This CDR3 has 15 residues. V trimming: 4 bases; J trimming: 0 bases; junction bases outside the gene matches: 3. The CDR3: CATSISGRHSYEQYF. CDR3 sequence (DNA): TGTGCCACCAGCATTAGCGGGAGGCACTCCTACGAGCAGTACTTC. Variable domain in full (rest from reference TRBV15 and TRBJ2-7): DAMVIQNPRYQVTQFGKPVTLSCSQTLNHNVMYWYQQKSSQAPKLLFHYYDKDFNNEADTPDNFQSRRPNTSFCFLDIRSPGLGDTAMYLCATSISGRHSYEQYFGPGTRLTVT.